This is a list of T cell receptor beta chains from one sample in a study of post-analysis software for immune sequencing data. TCRdb fed the PCR reads into MiXCR, producing one record per CDR3 protein. The table includes about 540,000 distinct CDR3 sequences, around 34% detected once. Source material: blood. The origin of the receptors is a girl between 2 and 17 years old with multiple sclerosis. Both conserved end residues are part of each CDR3. Each record gives: J gene, V gene, CDR3 protein.

TRBJ2-5	TRBV15	CATSSPRPHYNEQYF
TRBJ2-7	TRBV11-2	CASSLSPSEQYF
TRBJ1-2	TRBV14	CASSQDHAGYGYTF
TRBJ1-5	TRBV4-2	CASSQDPVRAGFEQPQHF
TRBJ2-3	TRBV19	CASSIGGIAGTQYF
TRBJ1-2	TRBV5-1	CASSLERAGGIGYTF
TRBJ1-2	TRBV7-2	CASSLRRVENGYTF
TRBJ1-5	TRBV7-2	CASSFDRGLEQPQHF
TRBJ2-3	TRBV20-1	CSGETTDTQYF
TRBJ2-7	TRBV4-1	CATSGGSDEQYF
TRBJ1-2	TRBV12-3/TRBV12-4	CASSFGVIYGYTF
TRBJ2-1	TRBV5-1	CASSWALAAAYNEQFF
TRBJ1-4	TRBV20-1	CSASFQGRNEKLFF
TRBJ2-1	TRBV4-1	CASSRSGISTYNEQFF
TRBJ2-5	TRBV2	CASPGGAEETQYF
TRBJ2-3	TRBV4-2	CASSQGGQGGDSTDTQYF
TRBJ2-5	TRBV6-5	CASSRQGSGGQETQYF
TRBJ2-1	TRBV6-5	CASSPGGADYNEQFF